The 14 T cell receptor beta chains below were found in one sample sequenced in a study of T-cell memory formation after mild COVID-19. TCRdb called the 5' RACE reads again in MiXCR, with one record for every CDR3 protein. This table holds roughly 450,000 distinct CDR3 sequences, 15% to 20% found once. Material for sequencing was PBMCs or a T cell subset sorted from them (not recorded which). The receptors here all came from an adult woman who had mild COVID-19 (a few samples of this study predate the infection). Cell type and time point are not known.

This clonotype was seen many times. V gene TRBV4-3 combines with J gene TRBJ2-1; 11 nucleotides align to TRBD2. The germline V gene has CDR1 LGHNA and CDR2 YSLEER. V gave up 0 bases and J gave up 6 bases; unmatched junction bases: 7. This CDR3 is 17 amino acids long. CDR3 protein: CASSQDLTSGSTNEQFF. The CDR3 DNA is TGCGCCAGCAGCCAAGACCTTACTAGCGGGAGTACCAATGAGCAGTTCTTC.

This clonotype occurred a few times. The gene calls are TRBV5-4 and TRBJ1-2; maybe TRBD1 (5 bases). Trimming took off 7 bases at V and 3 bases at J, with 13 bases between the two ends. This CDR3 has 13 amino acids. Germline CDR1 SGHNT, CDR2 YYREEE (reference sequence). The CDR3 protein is CASRTGGDYGYTF. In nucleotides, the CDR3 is TGTGCCAGCCGCACGGGGGGGGACTATGGCTACACCTTC.

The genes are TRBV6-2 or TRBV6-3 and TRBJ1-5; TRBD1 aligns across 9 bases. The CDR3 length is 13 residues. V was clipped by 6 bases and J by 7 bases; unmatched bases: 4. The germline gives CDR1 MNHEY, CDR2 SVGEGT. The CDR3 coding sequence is TGTGCCAGCAGACAGGGGGCCGGGCAGCCCCAGCATTTT. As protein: CASRQGAGQPQHF.

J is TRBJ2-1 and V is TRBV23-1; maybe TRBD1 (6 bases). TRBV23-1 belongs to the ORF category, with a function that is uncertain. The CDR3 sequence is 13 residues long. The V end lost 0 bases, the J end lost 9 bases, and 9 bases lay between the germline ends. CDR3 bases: TGCGCCAGCAGTCAATCCAGGGGCGCTGAGCAGTTCTTC. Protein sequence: CASSQSRGAEQFF.

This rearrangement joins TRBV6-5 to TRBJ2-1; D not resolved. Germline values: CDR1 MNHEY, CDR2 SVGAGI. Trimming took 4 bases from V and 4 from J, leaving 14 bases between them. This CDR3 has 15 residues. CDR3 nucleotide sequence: TGTGCCAGCAGTTCCCGGGCGATCAGGTACAATGAGCAGTTCTTC. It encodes CASSSRAIRYNEQFF.

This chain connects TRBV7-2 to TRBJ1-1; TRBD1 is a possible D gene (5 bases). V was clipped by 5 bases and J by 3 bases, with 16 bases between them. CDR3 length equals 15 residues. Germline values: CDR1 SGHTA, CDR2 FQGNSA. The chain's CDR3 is CASSPYVGVYTEAFF. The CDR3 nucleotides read TGTGCCAGCAGCCCCTACGTGGGGGTTTACACTGAAGCTTTCTTT. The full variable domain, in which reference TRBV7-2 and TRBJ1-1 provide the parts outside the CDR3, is GAGVSQSPSNKVTEKGKDVELRCDPISGHTALYWYRQSLGQGLEFLIYFQGNSAPDKSGLPSDRFSAERTGGSVSTLTIQRTQQEDSAVYLCASSPYVGVYTEAFFGQGTRLTVV.

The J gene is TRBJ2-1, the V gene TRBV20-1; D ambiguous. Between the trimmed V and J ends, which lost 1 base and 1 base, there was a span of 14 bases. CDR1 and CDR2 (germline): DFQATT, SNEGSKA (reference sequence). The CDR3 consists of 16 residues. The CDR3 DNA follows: TGCAGTGCTAGAGGCCTGGCCCTCGGGTCCTACAATGAGCAGTTCTTC. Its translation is CSARGLALGSYNEQFF.

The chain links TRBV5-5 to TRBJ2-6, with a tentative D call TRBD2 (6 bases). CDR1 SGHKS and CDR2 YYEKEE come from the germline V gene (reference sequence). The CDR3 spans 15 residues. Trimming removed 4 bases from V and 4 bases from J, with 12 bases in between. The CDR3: CASSRGGSGANVLTF. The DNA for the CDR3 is TGTGCCAGCAGCCGTGGGGGGAGCGGGGCCAACGTCCTGACTTTC.

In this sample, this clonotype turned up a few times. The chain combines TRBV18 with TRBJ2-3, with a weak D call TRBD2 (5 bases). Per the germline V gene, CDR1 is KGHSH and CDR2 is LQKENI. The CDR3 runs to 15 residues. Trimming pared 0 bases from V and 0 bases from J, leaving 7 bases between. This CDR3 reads CASSPPQRSTDTQYF. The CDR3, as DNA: TGTGCCAGCTCACCACCGCAGCGGAGCACAGATACGCAGTATTTT.

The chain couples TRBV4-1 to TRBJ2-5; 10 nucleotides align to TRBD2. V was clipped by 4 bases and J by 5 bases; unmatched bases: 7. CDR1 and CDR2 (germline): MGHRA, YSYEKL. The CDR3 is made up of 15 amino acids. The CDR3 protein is CASSLGTSEWETQYF. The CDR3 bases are TGCGCCAGCAGCCTCGGGACTAGCGAATGGGAGACCCAGTACTTC.

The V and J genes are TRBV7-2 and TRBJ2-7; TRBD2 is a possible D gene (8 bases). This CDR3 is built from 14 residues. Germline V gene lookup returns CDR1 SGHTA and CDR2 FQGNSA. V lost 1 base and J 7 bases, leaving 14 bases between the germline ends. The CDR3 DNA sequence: TGTGCCAGCAGCTTAGGAGGGGGCGGGAGGGAGCAGTACTTC. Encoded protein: CASSLGGGGREQYF. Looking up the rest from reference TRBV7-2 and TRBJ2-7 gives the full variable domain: GAGVSQSPSNKVTEKGKDVELRCDPISGHTALYWYRQSLGQGLEFLIYFQGNSAPDKSGLPSDRFSAERTGGSVSTLTIQRTQQEDSAVYLCASSLGGGGREQYFGPGTRLTVT.

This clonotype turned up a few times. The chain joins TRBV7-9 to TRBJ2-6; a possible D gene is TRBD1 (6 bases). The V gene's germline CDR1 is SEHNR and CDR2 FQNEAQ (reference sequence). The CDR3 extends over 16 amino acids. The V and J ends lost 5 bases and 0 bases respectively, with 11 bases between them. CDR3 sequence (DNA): TGTGCCAGCAGCCACATGACAGGCTCTGGGGCCAACGTCCTGACTTTC. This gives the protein CASSHMTGSGANVLTF.

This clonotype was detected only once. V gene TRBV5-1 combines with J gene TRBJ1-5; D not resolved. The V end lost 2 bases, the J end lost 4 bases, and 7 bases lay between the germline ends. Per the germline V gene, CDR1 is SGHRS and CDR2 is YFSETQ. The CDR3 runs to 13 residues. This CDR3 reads CASSLEINQPQHF. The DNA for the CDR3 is TGCGCCAGCAGCTTAGAGATTAATCAGCCCCAGCATTTT.

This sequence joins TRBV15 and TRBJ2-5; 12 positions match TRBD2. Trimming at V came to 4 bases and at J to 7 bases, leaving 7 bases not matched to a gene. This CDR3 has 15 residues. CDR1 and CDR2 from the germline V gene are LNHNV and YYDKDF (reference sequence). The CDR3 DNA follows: TGTGCCACCAGCAAGACTAGCGGGGGCCTCGGGACCCAGTACTTC. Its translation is CATSKTSGGLGTQYF.